The 4 T cell receptor beta chains below come from one sample, sequenced in a study of cytomegalovirus exposure and HLA in healthy donors. Researchers ran the PCR with 60 Vbeta and 13 Jbeta primers. The table came from immunoSEQ multiplex PCR; TCRdb's copy has only in-frame clones and leaves some out. The sample consists of about 140,000 clones, roughly 80% of them appearing once. The sequencing input was PBMCs. All receptors derive from a female donor in good health and CMV-seronegative.

The genes are TRBV28 and TRBJ2-7; 10 bases are shared with TRBD2. CDR3 size: 19 residues. Germline assignment: CDR1 MDHEN and CDR2 SYDVKM. The trim removed 2 bases at V and 5 bases at J, leaving 18 bases unmatched. CDR3 loop: CASSLVEVSLAGVSDEQYF. The DNA for the CDR3 is TGTGCCAGCAGTTTAGTAGAAGTAAGCCTAGCGGGAGTTTCGGACGAGCAGTACTTC.

This clone was recorded once. The V call is TRBV7-9, the J call TRBJ1-2; D unresolved. The germline gives CDR1 SEHNR, CDR2 FQNEAQ (reference sequence). V lost 5 bases and J lost 0, with 10 bases in between. The CDR3 sequence is 14 residues long. CDR3 loop: CASSRIGANYGYTF. The CDR3 DNA sequence: TGTGCCAGCAGCCGAATAGGAGCTAACTATGGCTACACCTTC. The full variable domain, its missing parts supplied by reference TRBV7-9 and TRBJ1-2, is DTGVSQNPRHKITKRGQNVTFRCDPISEHNRLYWYRQTLGQGPEFLTYFQNEAQLEKSRLLSDRFSAERPKGSFSTLEIQRTEQGDSAMYLCASSRIGANYGYTFGSGTRLTVV.

The CDR3 sequence is CAITGSFSDEQYF. The CDR3 nucleotides are TGTGCCATCACAGGGTCATTCTCAGACGAGCAGTACTTC. The V gene is TRBV10-3, the J gene TRBJ2-7; D may be TRBD1 (5 bases). The ends were cut back, 7 bases at V and 5 bases at J, with 15 bases in the middle. The CDR3 totals 13 residues. Germline-derived CDR1 and CDR2 are ENHRY and SYGVKD.

The genes are TRBV6-6 and TRBJ2-1, with 13 bases that match TRBD2. J lost 6 bases, V lost 6 bases, and 5 bases had no gene match. Per germline, CDR1 MNHNY and CDR2 SVGAGI (reference sequence). The CDR3 runs to 15 residues. The CDR3 sequence is CASSILAGGTNEQFF. CDR3 sequence (DNA): TGTGCCAGCAGCATACTAGCGGGAGGGACCAATGAGCAGTTCTTC.